This T cell receptor (beta chain) was observed in a study of cytomegalovirus exposure and HLA in healthy donors. This CDR3 contains 16 residues. Trimming took 4 bases from V and 0 from J; bases not matched to a gene: 8. Germline values: CDR1 SGHTS, CDR2 YDEGEE. 13 Jbeta primers and 60 Vbeta primers were used for the PCR. Clones were sequenced by immunoSEQ multiplex PCR, and TCRdb holds only the in-frame ones, with some missing. The sample contains about 160,000 clones, about 85% of which appear only once. The V gene is TRBV5-8, the J gene TRBJ1-2; 8 positions agree with TRBD1. The sequence was collected from a male donor in good health and CMV-seropositive. The sample comprised PBMCs. DNA of the CDR3: TGTGCCAGCAGCGTAGGGACAGGCTTTACTAACTATGGCTACACCTTC. Translated, it gives CASSVGTGFTNYGYTF.